The 26 T cell receptor beta chains reported below all come from one sample, sequenced in a study of T cell repertoires in cytomegalovirus infection (dated by TCRdb to the late 2010s). Sequencing used an Illumina HiSeq 1500. TCRdb applied fastp at Q25 and MiXCR to the public reads, then kept only in-frame beta chains. For every CDR3 protein sequence, its rows merge into one entry that carries the most common genes and DNA. The sample table records around 330,000 distinct CDR3 sequences; under 20% of these occur just once. Together, the top ten hold about 12% of the sample. The sample was PBMCs. Receptor source: a human donor in good health (CMV status not recorded). Some clones in this sample may be carry-over from other donors' samples.

The table lists this clonotype with a few counts. The rearrangement links TRBV6-1 to TRBJ2-7, with D unresolved. The length of the CDR3 is 15 residues. Deletions cut 6 bases from V and 2 bases from J, with 17 bases between. CDR1 and CDR2 from the germline V gene are MNHNS and SASEGT. CDR3 residues: CASRPTGATPYEQYF. DNA of the CDR3: TGTGCCAGCAGGCCAACCGGAGCCACCCCCTACGAGCAGTACTTC.

This clonotype was recorded a few times. The genes are TRBV28 and TRBJ1-4; the match to TRBD1 covers 7 bases. This CDR3 has 15 amino acids. Germline V lookup: CDR1 MDHEN, CDR2 SYDVKM. V was clipped by 6 bases and J by 0 bases; unmatched bases: 4. This CDR3 is CASRSTGATNEKLFF. CDR3 nucleotide sequence: TGTGCCAGCAGATCAACAGGGGCAACTAATGAAAAACTGTTTTTT.

The table lists this clonotype with a few counts. V gene TRBV6-5 combines with J gene TRBJ1-5; TRBD1 aligns across 8 bases. Germline CDR1 and CDR2: MNHEY and SVGAGI. The junction had 5 bases not matched to a gene; V was cut back by 6 bases and J by 1 base. This CDR3 comprises 15 residues. The CDR3 DNA reads as TGTGCCAGCAGACAGACAGGGGTGAGCAATCAGCCCCAGCATTTT. It is translated as CASRQTGVSNQPQHF.

This clonotype came up many times. The chain employs TRBV10-3 and TRBJ1-2, with D possibly TRBD1 on 5 matching bases. The CDR3 has 14 residues. V was cut by 4 bases and J by 1 base, with 10 bases left in between. Looked up from germline, CDR1 is ENHRY and CDR2 is SYGVKD. CDR3 sequence reads: CAISGEGNNYGYTF. CDR3 coding DNA: TGTGCCATCAGTGGAGAGGGGAATAACTATGGCTACACCTTC.

J is TRBJ1-1 and V is TRBV6-2 or TRBV6-3; no clear D. CDR3 length equals 12 residues. The germline V gene has CDR1 MNHEY and CDR2 SVGEGT. Between the trimmed V and J ends, which lost 2 bases and 3 bases, there was a span of 4 bases. CDR3 bases: TGTGCCAGCAGTTACCGGGACACTGAAGCTTTCTTT. Translation gives CASSYRDTEAFF.

This clonotype was observed once. This sequence may be a read error, since a much larger clone differs from it by one base. The rearrangement uses TRBV5-6 and TRBJ1-5; no reliable D call. The germline V gene has CDR1 SGHDT and CDR2 YYEEEE. This CDR3 is 13 amino acids long. V gave up 4 bases and J gave up 6 bases, with 11 bases separating them. The CDR3 reads CASSPGYSQPQHF. The CDR3 bases are TGTGCCAGCAGCCCCGGATACAGTCAGCCCCAGCATTTT.

This clonotype occurred a few times. V gene TRBV19 combines with J gene TRBJ2-3; D might be TRBD2 (5 bases). V lost 2 bases and J lost 1, with 19 bases in between. This CDR3 spans 18 amino acids. Germline CDR1 is LNHDA and CDR2 is SQIVND (reference sequence). The CDR3 nucleotides are TGTGCCAGTAGTATAATCCTCACCAGACCCGGGGGCACAGATACGCAGTATTTT. Encoded protein: CASSIILTRPGGTDTQYF.

The J gene is TRBJ2-5, the V gene TRBV28, with 8 bases identical to TRBD1. The V gene's germline CDR1 is MDHEN and CDR2 SYDVKM. Germline trimming cut 4 bases from V and 3 bases from J; bases unmatched to any gene: 4. This CDR3 region has 14 residues. The CDR3 DNA sequence: TGTGCCAGCAGTTCCCGGACAGGGAAAGAGACCCAGTACTTC. It encodes CASSSRTGKETQYF.

This clonotype has a count of ten or more. The rearrangement joins TRBV20-1 to TRBJ2-3; the D gene is possibly TRBD1 (5 bases). V gave up 5 bases and J gave up 4 bases, with 13 bases separating them. Germline CDR1 DFQATT, CDR2 SNEGSKA (reference sequence). The CDR3 runs to 13 residues. The chain's CDR3 is CSAERQGADTQYF. The CDR3, as DNA: TGCAGTGCTGAGAGACAAGGGGCAGATACGCAGTATTTT.

This clonotype was seen at least ten times. The gene calls are TRBV6-4 and TRBJ1-3; the D gene is possibly TRBD1 (5 bases). V dropped 7 bases and J dropped 3 bases, with 13 bases sitting between them. Germline V gene data show CDR1 as MRHNA and CDR2 as SNTAGT. CDR3 length: 14 residues. The CDR3 nucleotides read TGTGCCAGCACCCCTCGGGACCTTGGAAACACCATATATTTT. Protein product: CASTPRDLGNTIYF.

This clonotype has more than one count but fewer than ten. The chain couples TRBV7-2 to TRBJ2-1, with TRBD2 as a possible D gene (5 bases). The CDR3 covers 14 residues. Germline V gene data show CDR1 as SGHTA and CDR2 as FQGNSA. Trimming removed 1 base from V and 4 bases from J, with 8 bases in between. CDR3 residues: CASSLGSGYNEQFF. The DNA for the CDR3 is TGTGCCAGCAGCTTAGGCTCGGGGTACAATGAGCAGTTCTTC.

In this sample, this clonotype turned up many times. This chain links TRBV10-3 with TRBJ1-2; D gene unclear. The V end was cut by 4 bases, the J end by 7 bases, with 19 bases between. The CDR3 spans 15 residues. Germline CDR1 ENHRY, CDR2 SYGVKD. The chain's CDR3 is CAISAFRENYSGYTF. In DNA, the CDR3 is TGTGCCATCAGTGCGTTCCGGGAAAACTACAGTGGCTACACCTTC.

This chain joins TRBV12-3 or TRBV12-4 and TRBJ2-6; 9 bases match TRBD1. This CDR3 is built from 16 residues. V lost 1 base to trimming and J lost 4 bases; unmatched junction nucleotides: 2. DNA of the CDR3: TGTGCCAGCAGTTTAGACAGGGGGCGCGGGGCCAACGTCCTGACTTTC. Translating it yields CASSLDRGRGANVLTF.

The gene calls are TRBV7-8 and TRBJ1-4, with D possibly matching TRBD1 (6 bases). Trimming cost V 5 bases and J 0 bases, with 13 bases left between them. Germline V gene lookup returns CDR1 SGHVS and CDR2 FQNEAQ. The CDR3 loop spans 16 amino acids. In nucleotides, the CDR3 is TGTGCCAGCAGCGGACGGACAGCCTCAACTAATGAAAAACTGTTTTTT. Its translation is CASSGRTASTNEKLFF.

This clonotype was recorded a few times. V and J are TRBV24-1 and TRBJ2-1, with TRBD2 identical over 8 bases. The CDR3 spans 16 residues. The V gene's germline CDR1 is KGHDR and CDR2 SFDVKD. V lost 4 bases to trimming and J lost 8 bases; unmatched junction nucleotides: 12. DNA for the CDR3: TGTGCCACCAGTGAACTCCTCCCGGGGGGGCGCGATGAGCAGTTCTTC. Translating gives CATSELLPGGRDEQFF.

The CDR3 bases are TGCAGCGTTGAAGATCGATTTAACACCGGGGAGCTGTTTTTT. Translating gives CSVEDRFNTGELFF. The chain recombines TRBV29-1 with TRBJ2-2; D unclear. The ends were cut back, 0 bases at V and 2 bases at J, with 7 bases in the middle. The V gene's germline CDR1 is SQVTM and CDR2 ANQGSEA. The CDR3 is made up of 14 amino acids.

The V and J genes are TRBV6-6 and TRBJ1-6, with 8 positions matching TRBD1. CDR3 size: 16 residues. The V gene end was trimmed by 7 bases and the J gene end by 7 bases; junction bases not matched to a gene: 12. Germline CDR1 is MNHNY and CDR2 is SVGAGI (reference sequence). CDR3 sequence (DNA): TGTGCCAGCACTTGGGGGGCACAGGGGGAAAATTCACCCCTCCACTTT. It translates to CASTWGAQGENSPLHF.

The chain is built from TRBV6-5 and TRBJ1-3, with TRBD1 identical over 7 bases. Per germline, CDR1 MNHEY and CDR2 SVGAGI. V trimming: 5 bases; J trimming: 4 bases; junction bases outside the gene matches: 11. The CDR3 is made up of 16 amino acids. CDR3 nucleotides: TGTGCCAGCAGTACTTCACACAGGGGAAGGGGAAACACCATATATTTT. Translated: CASSTSHRGRGNTIYF.

This clonotype was seen only a few times. The chain recombines TRBV20-1 with TRBJ2-5; the D gene is possibly TRBD2 (6 bases). The ends were cut back, 0 bases at V and 5 bases at J, with 16 bases in the middle. Germline V gene data show CDR1 as DFQATT and CDR2 as SNEGSKA (reference sequence). The CDR3 is 15 amino acids. The CDR3 is CSARDSAGRRETQYF. CDR3 nucleotides: TGCAGTGCTAGAGATAGCGCAGGGAGGCGTGAGACCCAGTACTTC.

This rearrangement joins TRBV6-1 to TRBJ2-5; D not resolved. CDR1 and CDR2 from the germline V gene are MNHNS and SASEGT. This CDR3 has 16 amino acids. Trimming left V 1 base short and J 0 bases short, with 12 bases between. The CDR3 DNA follows: TGTGCCAGCAGTGAAGGCCGGACCACGTACCAAGAGACCCAGTACTTC. Its translation: CASSEGRTTYQETQYF.

This clonotype was detected only a few times. CDR3 amino acids: CASSLEGFSTEAFF. In DNA, the CDR3 is TGTGCCAGCAGCTTGGAAGGGTTCAGCACTGAAGCTTTCTTT. V is TRBV5-6 and J is TRBJ1-1, with D hard to call. The V end lost 0 bases, the J end lost 4 bases, and 10 bases lay between the germline ends. Looked up from germline, CDR1 is SGHDT and CDR2 is YYEEEE. The CDR3 covers 14 residues.

In this sample, this clonotype turned up many times. The chain employs TRBV7-6 and TRBJ2-2, with TRBD2 matching 13 bases. Germline V lookup: CDR1 SGHVS, CDR2 FNYEAQ. The CDR3 loop spans 16 amino acids. J lost 4 bases, V lost 5 bases, and 4 bases had no gene match. This chain's CDR3 is CASSLTSGGVTGELFF. CDR3 in DNA: TGTGCCAGCAGCCTTACTAGCGGGGGGGTCACCGGGGAGCTGTTTTTT.

The rearrangement joins TRBV10-2 to TRBJ1-6; no clear D. In germline, CDR1 is WSHSY, CDR2 SAAADI. CDR3 length: 14 amino acids. V lost 6 bases, J lost 3 bases, and 9 bases lay in between. The CDR3 loop reads CASSGEHYNSPLHF. DNA of the CDR3: TGCGCCAGCAGCGGAGAGCACTATAATTCACCCCTCCACTTT.

This clonotype was picked up many times. The rearrangement joins TRBV24-1 to TRBJ2-5, with 7 bases identical to TRBD1. The CDR3 runs to 16 residues. The junction had 12 bases not matched to a gene; V was cut back by 4 bases and J by 5 bases. The germline V gene has CDR1 KGHDR and CDR2 SFDVKD. The CDR3 is CATSDPSTGYGETQYF. The CDR3 bases are TGTGCCACCAGTGACCCGTCGACAGGGTACGGGGAGACCCAGTACTTC.

In its sample, this clonotype was seen a few times. The chain recombines TRBV6-1 with TRBJ1-1; maybe TRBD1 (6 bases). Trimming shortened V by 8 bases and J by 3 bases, and 13 bases separated the two germline ends. The CDR3 spans 13 residues. CDR1 MNHNS and CDR2 SASEGT come from the germline V gene. The CDR3 DNA reads as TGTGCCAGCGGGGGGGCCATGCACACTGAAGCTTTCTTT. Translated: CASGGAMHTEAFF.

The genes are TRBV2 and TRBJ2-1; a weak D match, TRBD2 (7 bases). This CDR3 spans 15 amino acids. In germline, CDR1 is SNHLY, CDR2 FYNNEI. V was pared by 0 bases and J by 2 bases, with 8 bases between. CDR3: CASSEAGGPYNEQFF. The CDR3 coding sequence is TGTGCCAGCAGTGAAGCGGGGGGGCCCTACAATGAGCAGTTCTTC.